Presented here are 13 T cell receptor beta chains from one specimen sequenced in a study of long-term antiretroviral therapy in people with HIV. Researchers ran immunoSEQ v3.0 at survey level. TCRdb keeps only in-frame clones here, not all; method: immunoSEQ multiplex PCR. The table lists about 34,000 clones, roughly 83% of them singletons. The material was unsorted PBMCs, obtained 1.9 years after starting antiretroviral therapy. These receptors were obtained from a man aged 18 to 30 with HIV.

V gene TRBV11-2 combines with J gene TRBJ2-7, with D perhaps TRBD1 (5 bases). The CDR3 runs 13 residues. The germline V and J ends were trimmed by 6 bases and 5 bases, with 14 bases remaining between them. CDR1 and CDR2 (germline): SGHAT, FQNNGV. This chain's CDR3 is CASRNPGLHEQYV. Here the CDR3 DNA reads TGTGCCAGCAGAAACCCAGGGTTACACGAGCAGTACGTC.

The rearrangement joins TRBV28 to TRBJ1-2; D is possibly TRBD1 (6 bases). V lost 5 bases and J lost 8, with 18 bases in between. This CDR3 spans 14 amino acids. CDR1 is MDHEN and CDR2 is SYDVKM in the germline V gene. CDR3 bases: TGTGCCAGCAGTCCACGAGGGGGTACGGGAGGCTACACCTTC. Translation: CASSPRGGTGGYTF.

The chain links TRBV9 to TRBJ2-1, with 12 nucleotides matching TRBD2. With 4 bases clipped from V and 9 bases from J, the junction kept 11 bases outside the gene matches. The CDR3 totals 16 residues. From germline, CDR1 is SGDLS and CDR2 YYNGEE. CDR3 DNA sequence: TGTGCCAGCAGCCTCTCTCGGGGACTAGCGGGCTGTGAGCAGTTCTTC. Protein: CASSLSRGLAGCEQFF. Together with reference TRBV9 and TRBJ2-1, the CDR3 gives the full variable domain: DSGVTQTPKHLITATGQRVTLRCSPRSGDLSVYWYQQSLDQGLQFLIQYYNGEERAKGNILERFSAQQFPDLHSELNLSSLELGDSALYFCASSLSRGLAGCEQFFGPGTRLTVL.

The chain couples TRBV5-4 to TRBJ2-1; 14 bases align to TRBD2. Trimming took 3 bases from V and 8 from J; bases not matched to a gene: 4. Germline CDR1 is SGHNT and CDR2 is YYREEE (reference sequence). CDR3 length: 15 amino acids. The DNA for the CDR3 is TGTGCCAGCAGCTCGGGGACTAGCGGGGGCTATGAGCAGTTCTTC. Translated, it gives CASSSGTSGGYEQFF. Variable domain in full (rest from reference TRBV5-4 and TRBJ2-1): ETGVTQSPTHLIKTRGQQVTLRCSSQSGHNTVSWYQQALGQGPQFIFQYYREEENGRGNFPPRFSGLQFPNYSSELNVNALELDDSALYLCASSSGTSGGYEQFFGPGTRLTVL.

This clone was detected only a few times. The chain recombines TRBV6-5 with TRBJ2-7; 9 bases fit TRBD1. V was clipped by 8 bases and J by 0 bases; unmatched bases: 8. The CDR3 sequence is 15 residues long. Germline V lookup: CDR1 MNHEY, CDR2 SVGAGI. This CDR3 is CASPRRDRASYEQYV. CDR3 DNA: TGTGCCAGCCCCAGACGGGACAGGGCCTCCTACGAGCAGTACGTC.

The rearrangement uses TRBV9 and TRBJ1-1; the D is unclear. V was clipped by 4 bases and J by 5 bases, with 12 bases between them. The CDR3 loop spans 13 amino acids. Germline V gives CDR1 SGDLS, CDR2 YYNGEE. The CDR3 region is CASSPHHGTEAFF. The CDR3 DNA reads TGTGCCAGCAGCCCGCATCACGGGACTGAAGCTTTCTTT. Based on the CDR3 plus reference TRBV9 and TRBJ1-1, the full variable domain is DSGVTQTPKHLITATGQRVTLRCSPRSGDLSVYWYQQSLDQGLQFLIQYYNGEERAKGNILERFSAQQFPDLHSELNLSSLELGDSALYFCASSPHHGTEAFFGQGTRLTVV.

The chain has TRBV20-1 and TRBJ1-2, with D maybe TRBD1 (5 bases). The germline gives CDR1 DFQATT, CDR2 SNEGSKA (reference sequence). This CDR3 is 11 amino acids long. The DNA of the CDR3 is TGCAGCGTAATGGAAGACAGCCGCTACACCTTC. It translates to CSVMEDSRYTF.

Only a few counts were recorded for this clone. V is TRBV10-3 and J is TRBJ2-2; weak D call: TRBD1 (5 bases). From germline, CDR1 is ENHRY and CDR2 SYGVKD. The length of the CDR3 is 15 residues. V was pared by 6 bases and J by 3 bases, with 14 bases between. The CDR3 DNA follows: TGTGCCATCAGCCCTGACAGCACCTACACCGGGGAGCTGTTTTTT. Translated, it gives CAISPDSTYTGELFF.

The V call is TRBV19, the J call TRBJ1-2, with D tentatively TRBD1 (6 bases). CDR3 size: 16 residues. CDR1 and CDR2 (germline): LNHDA, SQIVND (reference sequence). V was pared by 5 bases and J by 8 bases, with 24 bases between. The CDR3 spells CASSPDPFRVQGGYTF. Here the CDR3 DNA reads TGTGCCAGTAGTCCCGACCCTTTTAGGGTACAGGGCGGCTACACCTTC.

The CDR3 sequence is CASSTEDRVREQYF. The CDR3 DNA reads TGTGCCAGCAGTACTGAAGACAGGGTCAGGGAGCAGTACTTC. The V and J genes are TRBV5-6 and TRBJ2-7, with 7 bases matching TRBD1. The trim removed 5 bases at V and 7 bases at J, leaving 12 bases unmatched. There are 14 residues in the CDR3. CDR1 and CDR2 from the germline V gene are SGHDT and YYEEEE.

The chain recombines TRBV15 with TRBJ1-6, with D possibly TRBD1 on 5 matching bases. Deletions cut 8 bases from V and 3 bases from J, with 8 bases between. The CDR3 covers 13 residues. CDR1 and CDR2 from the germline V gene are LNHNV and YYDKDF (reference sequence). The CDR3 bases are TGTGCCACCGGGACTGACTATAATTCACCCCTCCACTTT. It encodes CATGTDYNSPLHF.

This clone was picked up one time. The chain is built from TRBV7-3 and TRBJ1-6; D remains ambiguous. Trimming pared 0 bases from V and 0 bases from J, leaving 6 bases between. The CDR3 has 16 residues. The germline V gene encodes CDR1 SGHTA and CDR2 FQGTGA. The CDR3 spells CASSLTGSSYNSPLHF. CDR3 nucleotides: TGTGCCAGCAGCTTAACAGGGAGCTCCTATAATTCACCCCTCCACTTT.

The chain links TRBV10-3 to TRBJ2-5; D is possibly TRBD2 (6 bases). Trimming took 2 bases from V and 0 from J, leaving 16 bases between them. The CDR3 is 17 amino acids. CDR1 ENHRY and CDR2 SYGVKD come from the germline V gene. In DNA, the CDR3 is TGTGCCATCAGTGAGCCCGCGGGCGGGAAGAACCAAGAGACCCAGTACTTC. Amino acid sequence: CAISEPAGGKNQETQYF.